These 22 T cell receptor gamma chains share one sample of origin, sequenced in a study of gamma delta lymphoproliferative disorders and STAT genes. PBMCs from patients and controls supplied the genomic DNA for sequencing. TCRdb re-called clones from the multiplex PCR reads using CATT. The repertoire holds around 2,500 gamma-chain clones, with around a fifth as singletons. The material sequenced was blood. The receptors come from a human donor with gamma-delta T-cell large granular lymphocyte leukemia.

The CDR3 DNA reads TGTGCCACCTGGGACGGGCCGTTCTATTATTATAAGAAACTCTTT. Translated, it gives CATWDGPFYYYKKLF. The chain links TRGV2 to TRGJ1 or TRGJ2. Since TCRdb gives no J gene, matching the DNA to germline was used here to assign it. The V and J ends lost 0 bases and 2 bases, in that order; junction bases with no gene match: 7. Germline CDR1 and CDR2: EGSNGY and YDSYNSKV. The CDR3 covers 15 residues.

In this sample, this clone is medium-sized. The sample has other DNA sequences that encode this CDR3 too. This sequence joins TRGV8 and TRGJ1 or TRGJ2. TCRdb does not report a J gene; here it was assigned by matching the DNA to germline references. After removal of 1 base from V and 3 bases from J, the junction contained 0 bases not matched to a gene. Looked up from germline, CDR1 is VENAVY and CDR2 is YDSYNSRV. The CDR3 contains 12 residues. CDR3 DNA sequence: TGTGCCACCTGGGATAGTTATTATAAGAAACTCTTT. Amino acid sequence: CATWDSYYKKLF.

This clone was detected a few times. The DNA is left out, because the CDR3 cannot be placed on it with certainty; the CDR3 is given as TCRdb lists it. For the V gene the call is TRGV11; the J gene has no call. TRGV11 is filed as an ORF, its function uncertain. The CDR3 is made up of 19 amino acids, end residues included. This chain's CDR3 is CTTVPAGSAGGGTYYKKLF.

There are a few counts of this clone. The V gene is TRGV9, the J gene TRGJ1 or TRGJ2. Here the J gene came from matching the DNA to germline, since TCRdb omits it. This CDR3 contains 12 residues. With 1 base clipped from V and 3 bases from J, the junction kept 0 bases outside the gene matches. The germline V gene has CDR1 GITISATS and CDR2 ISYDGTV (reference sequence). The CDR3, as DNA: TGTGCCTTGTGGGAGGTTTATTATAAGAAACTCTTT. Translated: CALWEVYYKKLF.

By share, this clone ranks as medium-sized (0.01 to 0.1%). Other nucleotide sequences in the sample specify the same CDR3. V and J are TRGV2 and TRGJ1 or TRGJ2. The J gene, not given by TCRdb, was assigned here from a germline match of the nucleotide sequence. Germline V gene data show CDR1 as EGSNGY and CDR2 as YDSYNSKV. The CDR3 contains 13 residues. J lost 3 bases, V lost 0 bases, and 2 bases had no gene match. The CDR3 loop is CATWDGLYYKKLF. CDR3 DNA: TGTGCCACCTGGGACGGGCTTTATTATAAGAAACTCTTT.

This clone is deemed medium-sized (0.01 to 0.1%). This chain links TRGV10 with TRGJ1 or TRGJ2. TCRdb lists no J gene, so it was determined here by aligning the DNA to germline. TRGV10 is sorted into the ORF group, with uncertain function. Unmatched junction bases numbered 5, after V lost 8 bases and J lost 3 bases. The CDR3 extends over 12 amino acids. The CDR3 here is CAAWDPYYKKLF. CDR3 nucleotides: TGTGCTGCGTGGGACCCTTATTATAAGAAACTCTTT.

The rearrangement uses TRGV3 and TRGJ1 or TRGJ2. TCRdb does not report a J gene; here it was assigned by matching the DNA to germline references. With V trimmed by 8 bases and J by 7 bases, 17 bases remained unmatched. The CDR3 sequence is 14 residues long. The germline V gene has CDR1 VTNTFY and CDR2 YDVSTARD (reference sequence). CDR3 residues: CATSPRGLLYKKLF. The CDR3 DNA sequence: TGTGCCACCTCCCCTAGGGGATTATTGTATAAGAAACTCTTT.

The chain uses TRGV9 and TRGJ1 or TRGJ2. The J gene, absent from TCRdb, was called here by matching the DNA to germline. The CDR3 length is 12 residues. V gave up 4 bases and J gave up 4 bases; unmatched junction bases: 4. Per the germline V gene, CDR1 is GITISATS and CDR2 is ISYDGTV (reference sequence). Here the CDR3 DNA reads TGTGCCTTGTGGGACGACTATTATAAGAAACTCTTT. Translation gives CALWDDYYKKLF.

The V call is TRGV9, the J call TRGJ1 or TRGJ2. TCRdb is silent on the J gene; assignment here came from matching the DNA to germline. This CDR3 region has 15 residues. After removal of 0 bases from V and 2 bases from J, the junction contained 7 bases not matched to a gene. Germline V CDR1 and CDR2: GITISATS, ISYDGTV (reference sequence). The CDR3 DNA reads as TGTGCCTTGTGGGAGGTGCATTCCGATTATTATAAGAAACTCTTT. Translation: CALWEVHSDYYKKLF.

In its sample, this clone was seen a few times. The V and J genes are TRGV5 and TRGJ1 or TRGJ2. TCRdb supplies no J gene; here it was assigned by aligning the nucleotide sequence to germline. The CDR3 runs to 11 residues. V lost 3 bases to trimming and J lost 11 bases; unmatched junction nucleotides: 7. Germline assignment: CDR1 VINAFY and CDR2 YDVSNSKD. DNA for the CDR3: TGTGCCACCTGGGACCTATTGGAGAAACTCTTT. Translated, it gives CATWDLLEKLF.

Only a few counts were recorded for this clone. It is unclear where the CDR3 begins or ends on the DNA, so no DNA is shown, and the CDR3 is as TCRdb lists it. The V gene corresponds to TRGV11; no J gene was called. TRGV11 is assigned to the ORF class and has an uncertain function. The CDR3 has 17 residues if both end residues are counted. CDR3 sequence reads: CTTVPAGLGKNYYKKLF.

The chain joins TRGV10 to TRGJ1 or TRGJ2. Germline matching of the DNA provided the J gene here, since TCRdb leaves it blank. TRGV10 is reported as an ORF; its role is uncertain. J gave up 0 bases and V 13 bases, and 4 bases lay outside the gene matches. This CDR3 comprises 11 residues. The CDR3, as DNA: TGTGCTGGAGTGAATTATTATAAGAAACTCTTT. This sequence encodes CAGVNYYKKLF.

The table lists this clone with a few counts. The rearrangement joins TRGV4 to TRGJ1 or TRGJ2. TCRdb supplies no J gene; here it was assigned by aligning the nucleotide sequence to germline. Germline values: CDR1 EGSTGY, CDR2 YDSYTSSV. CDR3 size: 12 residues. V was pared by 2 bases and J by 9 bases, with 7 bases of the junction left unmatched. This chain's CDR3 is CATWDVFLKKLF. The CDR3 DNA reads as TGTGCCACCTGGGATGTTTTCCTTAAGAAACTCTTT.

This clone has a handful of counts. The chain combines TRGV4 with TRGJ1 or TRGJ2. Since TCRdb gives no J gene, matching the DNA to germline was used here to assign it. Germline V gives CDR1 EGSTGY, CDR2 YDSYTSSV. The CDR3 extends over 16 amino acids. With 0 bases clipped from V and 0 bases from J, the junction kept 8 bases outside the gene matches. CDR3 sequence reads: CATWDGPKRNYYKKLF. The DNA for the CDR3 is TGTGCCACCTGGGATGGGCCCAAACGGAATTATTATAAGAAACTCTTT.

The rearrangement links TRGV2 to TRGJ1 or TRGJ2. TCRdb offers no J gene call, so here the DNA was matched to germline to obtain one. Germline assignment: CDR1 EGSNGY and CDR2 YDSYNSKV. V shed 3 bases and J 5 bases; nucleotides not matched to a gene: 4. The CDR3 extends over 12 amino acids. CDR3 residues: CATWDSNYKKLF. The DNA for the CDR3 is TGTGCCACCTGGGACAGCAATTATAAGAAACTCTTT.

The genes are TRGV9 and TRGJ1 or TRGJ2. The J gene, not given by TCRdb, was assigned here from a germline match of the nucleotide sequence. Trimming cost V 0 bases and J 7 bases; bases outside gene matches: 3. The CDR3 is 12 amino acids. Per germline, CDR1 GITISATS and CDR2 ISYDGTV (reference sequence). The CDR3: CALWEVTYKKLF. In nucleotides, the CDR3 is TGTGCCTTGTGGGAGGTGACCTATAAGAAACTCTTT.

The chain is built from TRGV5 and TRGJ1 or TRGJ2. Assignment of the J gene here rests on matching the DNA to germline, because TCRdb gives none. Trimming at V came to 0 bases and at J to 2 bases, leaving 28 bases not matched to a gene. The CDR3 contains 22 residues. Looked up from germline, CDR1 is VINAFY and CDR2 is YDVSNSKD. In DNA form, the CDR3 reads TGTGCCACCTGGGACAGGCTGTACTACTACGGAGGCGGTCTTCGGGATTATTATAAGAAACTCTTT. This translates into CATWDRLYYYGGGLRDYYKKLF.

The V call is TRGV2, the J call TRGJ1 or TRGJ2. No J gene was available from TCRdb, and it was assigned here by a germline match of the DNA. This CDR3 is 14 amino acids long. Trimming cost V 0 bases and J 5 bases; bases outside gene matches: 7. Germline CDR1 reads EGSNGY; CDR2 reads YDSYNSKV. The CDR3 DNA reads TGTGCCACCTGGGACGGGCCATTCAATTATAAGAAACTCTTT. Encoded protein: CATWDGPFNYKKLF.

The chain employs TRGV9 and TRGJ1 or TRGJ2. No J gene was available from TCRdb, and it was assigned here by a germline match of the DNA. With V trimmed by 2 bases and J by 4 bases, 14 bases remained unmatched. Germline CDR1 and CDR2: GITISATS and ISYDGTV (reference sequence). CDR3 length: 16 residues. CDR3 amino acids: CALWEDPTPTYYKKLF. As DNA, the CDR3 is TGTGCCTTGTGGGAGGATCCCACCCCAACCTATTATAAGAAACTCTTT.

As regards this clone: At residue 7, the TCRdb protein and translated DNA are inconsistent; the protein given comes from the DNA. The CDR3 DNA reads as TGTGCCACCTGGGATAGGAGTTATTATAAGAAACTCTTT. It specifies CATWDRSYYKKLF. This chain uses TRGV4 with TRGJ1 or TRGJ2. Here the J gene came from matching the DNA to germline, since TCRdb omits it. This CDR3 region has 13 residues. Germline CDR1 and CDR2: EGSTGY and YDSYTSSV. The ends lost 3 bases at V and 3 bases at J; junction bases unmatched: 5.

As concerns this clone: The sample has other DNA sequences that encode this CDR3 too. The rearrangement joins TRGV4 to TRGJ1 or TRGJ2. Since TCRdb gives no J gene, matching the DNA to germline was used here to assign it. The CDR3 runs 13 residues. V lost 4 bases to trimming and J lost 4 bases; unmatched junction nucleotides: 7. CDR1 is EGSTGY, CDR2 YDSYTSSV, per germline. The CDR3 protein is CATWDGPYYKKLF. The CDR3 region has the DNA TGTGCCACCTGGGACGGACCCTATTATAAGAAACTCTTT.

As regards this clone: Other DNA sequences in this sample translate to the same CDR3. The CDR3 loop is CATWDRLNLHIYYKKLF. The CDR3 coding sequence is TGTGCCACCTGGGACAGGCTTAACTTGCATATTTATTATAAGAAACTATTT. No J gene call was made, and the V gene is TRGV3. CDR1 VTNTFY and CDR2 YDVSTARD come from the germline V gene (reference sequence). The CDR3 is 17 amino acids.